The clone carrying this T cell receptor beta chain was seen once. Its antigen remains unidentified. Libraries were prepared by immunoSEQ multiplex PCR; TCRdb keeps only in-frame clonotypes and omits some of them. The sample lists roughly 69,000 clones, under 90% occurring once. The data stem from a study of T cell responses to AZD1222 COVID-19 vaccine. Study-level findings and limits: Compared with day 0, the breadth and depth of the Spike-specific TCR repertoire rose significantly after two doses of AZD1222. Reportedly, nearly half the spike-specific TCRs target unmutated variant regions. Across the whole spike, CD4 TCRs peaked at regions 160-218 and 743-854.

Timing groups of about 4 and about 12 weeks for second doses were pooled. Sequencing used peripheral blood, obtained 28 days after the second AZD1222 dose. This sequence was found in an adult who received the AZD1222 COVID-19 vaccine.

The CDR3 DNA reads as TGTGCCAGCAGTTACCGGCGTGCTAATGAAAAACTGTTTTTT. This translates into CASSYRRANEKLFF. This chain joins TRBV6-5 and TRBJ1-4; D not certain. Germline CDR1 is MNHEY and CDR2 is SVGAGI. The V and J ends lost 2 bases and 3 bases respectively, with 7 bases between them. The CDR3 contains 14 residues.